Each of the 4 T cell receptor beta chains below was sequenced from the same sample in a study of identifying expanded T cells in peripheral blood. Assay: immunoSEQ multiplex PCR; the TCRdb copy retains only in-frame clones and omits some. Altogether 75,000 to 90,000 clones are present, roughly four fifths being singletons, with the ten largest covering around a sixth. Sequences were obtained from blood. These receptors were obtained from a person between 18 and 69 years old in good health.

The chain couples TRBV6-5 to TRBJ2-1; TRBD2 is a possible D gene (5 bases). The CDR3 spans 15 residues. Germline-derived CDR1 and CDR2 are MNHEY and SVGAGI. Trimming cost V 6 bases and J 2 bases, with 14 bases left between them. In nucleotides, the CDR3 is TGTGCCAGCAGGCCCGGAGGAAGGGCCTACAATGAGCAGTTCTTC. Its translation is CASRPGGRAYNEQFF.

The chain joins TRBV7-8 to TRBJ1-1, with D uncertain. V was cut by 5 bases and J by 1 base, with 11 bases left in between. Germline loops: CDR1 SGHVS, CDR2 FQNEAQ. The CDR3 length is 14 residues. CDR3 in DNA: TGTGCCAGCAGCCCACGGACGGGGAACACTGAAGCTTTCTTT. It specifies CASSPRTGNTEAFF.

The J gene is TRBJ2-4, the V gene TRBV7-2, with 10 bases identical to TRBD2. The CDR3 contains 18 residues. Germline V CDR1 and CDR2: SGHTA, FQGNSA. Losses at the gene ends were 5 bases for V and 3 bases for J; bases not matched to a gene: 13. The CDR3 loop is CASSPLAEREGHKNIQYF. CDR3 sequence (DNA): TGTGCCAGCAGCCCCCTAGCCGAGCGGGAGGGCCACAAAAACATTCAGTACTTC.

V and J are TRBV28 and TRBJ1-1; 8 nucleotides match TRBD1. Losses at the gene ends were 3 bases for V and 4 bases for J; bases not matched to a gene: 4. Germline CDR1 reads MDHEN; CDR2 reads SYDVKM. CDR3 length equals 14 residues. CDR3 DNA sequence: TGTGCCAGCAGTTTCGGGACAGGCTCCACTGAAGCTTTCTTT. This encodes CASSFGTGSTEAFF.